A selection of T cell receptor beta chains follows, all from one sample in a study of CD8+CD57+ T cells in acquired aplastic anemia. Using its own MiXCR run on the reads, TCRdb lists one record per CDR3 protein. Of more than 150,000 distinct CDR3 sequences listed, more than 45% are singletons. Sequencing input: sorted CD4+, CD8+, or CD8+CD57+ T cells (not recorded which) from PBMCs. The receptor source for this set is a human donor with aplastic anemia. Each CDR3 is given with its conserved first and last residue.

cdr3_aa j_call v_call
CASSYDSTGELFF TRBJ2-2 TRBV6-4
CASSSSGHLKEKLFF TRBJ1-4 TRBV28
CASSFVYGAYEQYF TRBJ2-7 TRBV27
CASSIVGLNDQPQHF TRBJ1-5 TRBV19
CASSPGTVREAFF TRBJ1-1 TRBV15
CSARPHTGELFF TRBJ2-2 TRBV20-1
CASSKGLAGSLGYEQYF TRBJ2-7 TRBV7-4
CASSHPKSGFNSGANVLTF TRBJ2-6 TRBV4-1
CASSIAGPGPGNGYTF TRBJ1-2 TRBV19
CASSGRGRLTEAFF TRBJ1-1 TRBV6-1
CASKLGTGPYEQYF TRBJ2-7 TRBV10-1
CASSDRTGELFF TRBJ2-2 TRBV19
CASSLTPGLSYGYTF TRBJ1-2 TRBV7-8
CASSLVGGNIQYF TRBJ2-4 TRBV7-2
CSVLTGIEAFF TRBJ1-1 TRBV29-1
CSAPVSGSGQETQYF TRBJ2-5 TRBV20-1
CASSRMNAEVFF TRBJ1-1 TRBV5-1
CASKPSAANTGELFF TRBJ2-2 TRBV7-9
CATSGGGVGSNYGYTF TRBJ1-2 TRBV15
CSARVTSAQYPYEQYF TRBJ2-7 TRBV20-1
CASSLYRFSYEQYF TRBJ2-7 TRBV7-8
CASSPPRARSNYGYTF TRBJ1-2 TRBV19
CASSDDRGRGNTIYF TRBJ1-3 TRBV2
CASSLYLSQETQYF TRBJ2-5 TRBV5-1
CAWSRKTDTQYF TRBJ2-3 TRBV30
CASSLNGWRETQYF TRBJ2-5 TRBV5-1